A single sample gave rise to the 32 T cell receptor beta chains below, sequenced in a study of T cells in localized non-small cell lung cancer (TCRdb year 2020). Library preparation used the immunoSEQ multiplex PCR assay. TCRdb retrieved this table from immuneACCESS and kept in-frame rearrangements only. Not all clones are present; in checked studies, unresolved V genes account for under half, and no reason is known for the remainder. For this sample the table gives fewer than 25,000 clones, of which roughly 90% were detected only once. Jointly, the top ten make up around 5.7% of the sample. The source was PBMCs, collected before any cancer treatment. These receptors were taken from a man aged 40 to 75 with stage II lung adenocarcinoma.

The chain recombines TRBV7-9 with TRBJ2-3, with D hard to call. CDR3 size: 15 residues. V shed 4 bases and J shed 2 bases, with 13 bases lying between them. Germline V gene sequence: CDR1 SEHNR, CDR2 FQNEAQ (reference sequence). The chain's CDR3 is CASSSAGGNTDTQYF. CDR3 DNA sequence: TGTGCCAGCAGCTCGGCAGGCGGCAACACAGATACGCAGTATTTT.

This clone was detected once. CDR3 nucleotide sequence: TGCGCCAGCAGCTTGGTTCTAGCGGGAGACCACGAGCAGTACTTC. This encodes CASSLVLAGDHEQYF. This chain joins TRBV5-1 and TRBJ2-7; 10 bases match TRBD2. The CDR3 is 15 residues long. Germline values: CDR1 SGHRS, CDR2 YFSETQ. V lost 0 bases and J lost 5; bases outside the gene matches: 5.

The gene calls are TRBV6-5 and TRBJ1-1; D gene ambiguous. The CDR3 is made up of 13 amino acids. The V gene's germline CDR1 is MNHEY and CDR2 SVGAGI. Trimming took 8 bases from V and 0 from J, leaving 10 bases between them. The CDR3 here is CASLTSMNTEAFF. CDR3 in DNA: TGTGCCAGCTTGACTTCCATGAACACTGAAGCTTTCTTT.

The genes are TRBV7-2 and TRBJ2-7; unclear D gene. Germline CDR1 SGHTA, CDR2 FQGNSA. The CDR3 spans 14 residues. The V and J ends lost 6 bases and 0 bases respectively, with 12 bases between them. The CDR3 DNA follows: TGTGCCAGCAGGGGATTTACGACCTCCTACGAGCAGTACTTC. Its translation: CASRGFTTSYEQYF. The complete variable domain, with remaining parts taken from reference TRBV7-2 and TRBJ2-7, reads GAGVSQSPSNKVTEKGKDVELRCDPISGHTALYWYRQSLGQGLEFLIYFQGNSAPDKSGLPSDRFSAERTGGSVSTLTIQRTQQEDSAVYLCASRGFTTSYEQYFGPGTRLTVT.

This sequence joins TRBV27 and TRBJ2-2, with 7 bases matching TRBD1. CDR3 size: 17 residues. The germline CDR1 and CDR2 sequences are MNHEY and SMNVEV (reference sequence). J gave up 1 base and V 6 bases, and 11 bases lay outside the gene matches. The CDR3 region has the DNA TGTGCCAGCAGATCATCAACCGGGACAGTGAACACCGGGGAGCTGTTTTTT. It is translated as CASRSSTGTVNTGELFF.

The gene calls are TRBV7-2 and TRBJ2-1; D gene unclear. Between the trimmed V and J ends, which lost 1 base and 3 bases, there was a span of 1 base. Germline V gene data show CDR1 as SGHTA and CDR2 as FQGNSA. This CDR3 contains 12 residues. CDR3 in amino acids: CASSLDYNEQFF. The CDR3 nucleotides are TGTGCCAGCAGCTTAGACTACAATGAGCAGTTCTTC.

The chain combines TRBV4-1 with TRBJ2-1, with D tentatively TRBD2 (6 bases). The CDR3 is 17 amino acids. Germline loops: CDR1 MGHRA, CDR2 YSYEKL. V lost 0 bases and J 4 bases, leaving 16 bases between the germline ends. The CDR3 DNA follows: TGCGCCAGCAGCCAAGATGGAGGGCCCCTCGGATACAATGAGCAGTTCTTC. It translates to CASSQDGGPLGYNEQFF.

This clone was recorded once. The chain has TRBV14 and TRBJ1-3, with D possibly TRBD1 on 5 matching bases. The CDR3 spans 15 residues. Germline V gene sequence: CDR1 SGHDN, CDR2 FVKESK. The ends were cut back, 5 bases at V and 0 bases at J, with 11 bases in the middle. The CDR3 DNA reads TGTGCCAGCAGCACTGGACATTTCTCTGGAAACACCATATATTTT. Its protein product is CASSTGHFSGNTIYF. Full variable domain (missing parts from reference TRBV14 and TRBJ1-3): EAGVTQFPSHSVIEKGQTVTLRCDPISGHDNLYWYRRVMGKEIKFLLHFVKESKQDESGMPNNRFLAERTGGTYSTLKVQPAELEDSGVYFCASSTGHFSGNTIYFGEGSWLTVV.

The chain has TRBV4-1 and TRBJ2-3; TRBD2 is a possible D gene (6 bases). This CDR3 has 16 amino acids. Trimming pared 1 base from V and 0 bases from J, leaving 11 bases between. In germline, CDR1 is MGHRA, CDR2 YSYEKL. This chain's CDR3 is CASSQVGSGSTDTQYF. CDR3 in DNA: TGCGCCAGCAGCCAAGTCGGAAGCGGGAGCACAGATACGCAGTATTTT.

V gene TRBV10-3 combines with J gene TRBJ2-5, with D possibly TRBD2 on 6 matching bases. Germline-derived CDR1 and CDR2 are ENHRY and SYGVKD. This CDR3 region has 13 residues. The V end lost 7 bases, the J end lost 3 bases, and 12 bases lay between the germline ends. CDR3 protein: CAITWDSEETQYF. DNA of the CDR3: TGTGCCATCACCTGGGACTCGGAAGAGACCCAGTACTTC.

This sequence joins TRBV28 and TRBJ2-7; D may be TRBD2 (7 bases). CDR1 and CDR2 from the germline V gene are MDHEN and SYDVKM. V lost 5 bases to trimming and J lost 4 bases, with 15 bases between them. The length of the CDR3 is 14 residues. CDR3 coding DNA: TGTGCCAGCAGTCCCCCGGGGGGCTCGTACGAGCAGTACTTC. Translated: CASSPPGGSYEQYF.

The rearrangement links TRBV10-3 to TRBJ2-7; the D is unclear. This CDR3 has 13 residues. Germline assignment: CDR1 ENHRY and CDR2 SYGVKD. V was shortened by 0 bases and J by 4 bases, with 7 bases between the two germline ends. In nucleotides, the CDR3 is TGTGCCATCAGTGAGTCAAACTCGTACGAGCAGTACTTC. It is translated as CAISESNSYEQYF.

This chain connects TRBV5-1 to TRBJ2-5; 13 nucleotides match TRBD2. The CDR3 is made up of 17 amino acids. After removal of 0 bases from V and 4 bases from J, the junction contained 6 bases not matched to a gene. CDR1 and CDR2 (germline): SGHRS, YFSETQ. The CDR3 DNA is TGCGCCAGCAGCTTGGCTACTAGCGGGGGGGTACGAGAGACCCAGTACTTC. Amino acid sequence: CASSLATSGGVRETQYF. Complete variable domain (other parts from reference TRBV5-1 and TRBJ2-5): KAGVTQTPRYLIKTRGQQVTLSCSPISGHRSVSWYQQTPGQGLQFLFEYFSETQRNKGNFPGRFSGRQFSNSRSEMNVSTLELGDSALYLCASSLATSGGVRETQYFGPGTRLLVL.

The chain uses TRBV9 and TRBJ1-2, with 7 bases aligning to TRBD1. The germline V gene encodes CDR1 SGDLS and CDR2 YYNGEE. The junction had 8 bases not matched to a gene; V was cut back by 3 bases and J by 0 bases. The CDR3 loop spans 16 amino acids. The CDR3 sequence is CASSGETGTTNYGYTF. The CDR3 nucleotides are TGTGCCAGCAGCGGCGAGACAGGGACCACTAACTATGGCTACACCTTC.

The rearrangement joins TRBV7-9 to TRBJ2-1; no reliable D call. The V gene lost 4 bases and the J gene lost 6 bases, with 13 bases spanning the gap. Germline lookup yields CDR1 SEHNR and CDR2 FQNEAQ (reference sequence). The CDR3 is made up of 14 amino acids. The CDR3 nucleotides read TGTGCCAGCAGCTCGCGCCCCTCCCGCAATGAGCAGTTCTTC. The encoded protein is CASSSRPSRNEQFF.

The chain uses TRBV7-6 and TRBJ2-5, with 10 bases identical to TRBD2. Germline V lookup: CDR1 SGHVS, CDR2 FNYEAQ. V lost 1 base, J lost 6 bases, and 8 bases stayed unmatched. The CDR3 covers 16 residues. In DNA, the CDR3 is TGTGCCAGCAGCTTAGACAGCGGGAGGGCCGCGCAGACCCAGTACTTC. Translation gives CASSLDSGRAAQTQYF.

This sequence joins TRBV10-3 and TRBJ1-1; 8 bases agree with TRBD1. This CDR3 has 14 residues. Per the germline V gene, CDR1 is ENHRY and CDR2 is SYGVKD. The V gene end was trimmed by 3 bases and the J gene end by 11 bases; junction bases not matched to a gene: 11. The CDR3 DNA reads as TGTGCCATCAGTGATCCGGACAGGGTCCGATGGGCTTTCTTT. Translation gives CAISDPDRVRWAFF.

In its sample, this clone was seen once. The chain recombines TRBV7-3 with TRBJ2-7; D may correspond to TRBD1 or TRBD2 (5 bases each). V shed 1 base and J shed 4 bases, with 14 bases lying between them. The CDR3 contains 15 residues. Germline V CDR1 and CDR2: SGHTA, FQGTGA. The CDR3: CASSLMGTSGYEQYF. The CDR3, as DNA: TGTGCCAGCAGCTTAATGGGGACCTCAGGGTACGAGCAGTACTTC.

The chain links TRBV6-6 to TRBJ2-7; perhaps TRBD1 as D (5 bases). V lost 2 bases, J lost 4 bases, and 9 bases lay in between. The germline CDR1 and CDR2 sequences are MNHNY and SVGAGI (reference sequence). The CDR3 length is 13 residues. The CDR3 DNA sequence: TGTGCCAGCAGTTACGACAGTTTATACGAGCAGTACTTC. Its protein product is CASSYDSLYEQYF.

The rearrangement links TRBV13 to TRBJ1-1, with D maybe TRBD1 (5 bases). The germline V gene encodes CDR1 PRHDT and CDR2 FYEKMQ (reference sequence). CDR3 length: 15 amino acids. Trimming cost V 1 base and J 4 bases, with 13 bases left between them. The CDR3 DNA sequence: TGTGCCAGCAGCTTAGTTCCAGGGTCCGGCACTGAAGCTTTCTTT. Its translation is CASSLVPGSGTEAFF.

This clone was detected once. The CDR3 coding sequence is TGCGCCAGCAGCTTGGTGGCCGGGACAGGGTTTAATGGCTACACCTTC. Its translation: CASSLVAGTGFNGYTF. This chain uses TRBV5-1 with TRBJ1-2, with 9 bases matching TRBD1. Trimming at V came to 0 bases and at J to 6 bases, leaving 9 bases not matched to a gene. The CDR3 totals 16 residues. Germline loops: CDR1 SGHRS, CDR2 YFSETQ.

This rearrangement joins TRBV7-3 to TRBJ2-3; 9 nucleotides line up with TRBD2. Germline V gene data show CDR1 as SGHTA and CDR2 as FQGTGA. This CDR3 is built from 17 residues. V trimming: 2 bases; J trimming: 0 bases; junction bases outside the gene matches: 6. The CDR3 bases are TGTGCCAGCAGCTTAGGGATAGCGGGGGCGAGCACAGATACGCAGTATTTT. Residues: CASSLGIAGASTDTQYF.

This clone was found once. This chain joins TRBV18 and TRBJ1-1; a possible D gene is TRBD1 (5 bases). Deletions cut 3 bases from V and 5 bases from J, with 16 bases between. The germline V gene encodes CDR1 KGHSH and CDR2 LQKENI. The CDR3 totals 15 residues. Here the CDR3 reads CASSPGWDGGTEAFF. The CDR3 region has the DNA TGTGCCAGCTCACCGGGCTGGGACGGGGGGACTGAAGCTTTCTTT.

V usage is TRBV7-2 and J usage is TRBJ1-5, with 7 bases that match TRBD1. Trimming took 2 bases from V and 2 from J; bases not matched to a gene: 6. The CDR3 loop spans 16 amino acids. The germline CDR1 and CDR2 sequences are SGHTA and FQGNSA. CDR3: CASSLIGTDGNQPQHF. The CDR3 DNA sequence: TGTGCCAGCAGCTTAATTGGGACAGATGGCAATCAGCCCCAGCATTTT.

V is TRBV18 and J is TRBJ2-5, with D unresolved. Germline lookup yields CDR1 KGHSH and CDR2 LQKENI. V was clipped by 1 base and J by 2 bases, with 5 bases between them. This CDR3 has 13 amino acids. CDR3 coding DNA: TGTGCCAGCTCACCACGGCAGCAAGAGACCCAGTACTTC. This translates into CASSPRQQETQYF.

The chain links TRBV28 to TRBJ1-1, with unresolved D. In germline, CDR1 is MDHEN, CDR2 SYDVKM. The V gene lost 8 bases and the J gene lost 1 base, with 8 bases spanning the gap. The CDR3 is 12 residues long. The CDR3: CASGYRNTEAFF. CDR3 in DNA: TGTGCCAGCGGATACCGGAACACTGAAGCTTTCTTT.

The chain is built from TRBV18 and TRBJ1-1; D is unclear. Trimming removed 4 bases at V and 3 bases at J, with 21 bases between. The CDR3 is 17 residues long. Germline V gene sequence: CDR1 KGHSH, CDR2 LQKENI. CDR3 residues: CASSLSGIFSEDTEAFF. The CDR3 DNA reads TGTGCCAGCTCACTATCAGGTATCTTTTCCGAGGACACTGAAGCTTTCTTT.

This chain joins TRBV7-6 and TRBJ1-4, with 8 bases matching TRBD1. The length of the CDR3 is 15 residues. In germline, CDR1 is SGHVS, CDR2 FNYEAQ. Trimming at V came to 5 bases and at J to 0 bases, leaving 2 bases not matched to a gene. In nucleotides, the CDR3 is TGTGCCAGCAGCCAACAGGGGGCAACTAATGAAAAACTGTTTTTT. Encoded protein: CASSQQGATNEKLFF.

The chain combines TRBV5-8 with TRBJ2-7; a possible D gene is TRBD2 (6 bases). The CDR3 runs 13 residues. The germline gives CDR1 SGHTS, CDR2 YDEGEE. V lost 4 bases and J lost 5, with 13 bases in between. CDR3 bases: TGTGCCAGCAGCATAGGTGGGGGGAACGAGCAGTACTTC. Protein: CASSIGGGNEQYF.

J is TRBJ2-5 and V is TRBV6-6, with 14 bases lining up with TRBD2. J was trimmed by 2 bases and V by 8 bases; bases with no gene match: 7. Germline loops: CDR1 MNHNY, CDR2 SVGAGI (reference sequence). The CDR3 sequence is 16 residues long. The CDR3: CASALGLAGEQETQYF. The DNA for the CDR3 is TGTGCCAGCGCCCTGGGACTAGCGGGGGAACAAGAGACCCAGTACTTC.

The gene calls are TRBV7-9 and TRBJ2-1, with TRBD2 matching over 13 bases. The CDR3 consists of 14 residues. Germline V gives CDR1 SEHNR, CDR2 FQNEAQ (reference sequence). Germline trimming cut 4 bases from V and 9 bases from J; bases unmatched to any gene: 3. CDR3: CASSSGTSGVEQFF. Here the CDR3 DNA reads TGTGCCAGCAGCTCAGGGACTAGCGGGGTTGAGCAGTTCTTC.

The rearrangement joins TRBV19 to TRBJ2-1, with unresolved D. The ends were cut back, 5 bases at V and 6 bases at J, with 14 bases in the middle. CDR3 length: 14 residues. CDR1 is LNHDA and CDR2 is SQIVND in the germline V gene (reference sequence). CDR3: CASSPEEWANEQFF. In DNA, the CDR3 is TGTGCCAGTAGTCCAGAAGAATGGGCCAATGAGCAGTTCTTC.